A selection of T cell receptor beta chains follows, all from one sample in a study of CXCR3-negative and CXCR3-positive naive CD8 T cells. One entry per CDR3 protein, without DNA, is what TCRdb gives after re-calling the 5' RACE reads. The sample data list about 7,000 distinct CDR3 sequences. Sequences were obtained from naive CXCR3+ CD8+ T cells from blood. These receptors all stem from a human donor in good health. Some clones in this sample may be carry-over from other donors' samples. The CDR3 runs from the conserved cysteine through the conserved F or W. Fields, in order: V gene, J gene, clone size, CDR3 protein. The size of a clone is reported for some rows only, either as once, few or many, or as a class for expanded clones.

V: TRBV6-4; J: TRBJ2-4; size: -; CDR3: CASSVGSRDIQYF
V: TRBV29-1; J: TRBJ1-2; size: medium-sized; CDR3: CSGRPLRGYTF
V: TRBV19; J: TRBJ2-5; size: -; CDR3: CASSMEASGMEWETQYF
V: TRBV6-6; J: TRBJ1-1; size: medium-sized; CDR3: CATTANTEAFF
V: TRBV18; J: TRBJ1-1; size: medium-sized; CDR3: CASSPPLARGRDTEAFF
V: TRBV7-9; J: TRBJ1-1; size: -; CDR3: CASSLERNTEAFF
V: TRBV15; J: TRBJ2-1; size: medium-sized; CDR3: CATSGRDWKGMKQFF
V: TRBV6-5; J: TRBJ2-2; size: -; CDR3: CASSLGVTPGELFF
V: TRBV5-5; J: TRBJ1-1; size: medium-sized; CDR3: CASSGETGVYTEAFF
V: TRBV29-1; J: TRBJ1-1; size: -; CDR3: CSVWGGGWNTEAFF
V: TRBV29-1; J: TRBJ2-2; size: -; CDR3: CSVEKAGMRNTGELFF
V: TRBV6-5; J: TRBJ2-2; size: -; CDR3: CASSYYRTGELFF
V: TRBV29-1; J: TRBJ2-1; size: -; CDR3: CSVERLGQVDNEQFF
V: TRBV11-2; J: TRBJ2-1; size: medium-sized; CDR3: CASSLTGTYNEQFF
V: TRBV25-1; J: TRBJ2-7; size: -; CDR3: CASHTSGQDEQYF
V: TRBV4-1; J: TRBJ1-1; size: -; CDR3: CASSQDQGGGEAFF
V: TRBV5-1; J: TRBJ2-1; size: -; CDR3: CASSSLADDSYNEQFF
V: TRBV7-3; J: TRBJ2-1; size: -; CDR3: CASSLSGGDNEQFF
V: TRBV7-3; J: TRBJ2-3; size: -; CDR3: CASSFGGADTQYF
V: TRBV6-5; J: TRBJ1-2; size: -; CDR3: CASSYGWVGGESNYGYTF
V: TRBV15; J: TRBJ2-7; size: -; CDR3: CATSRETSGIYEQYF
V: TRBV12-3/TRBV12-4; J: TRBJ2-1; size: -; CDR3: CASSLEDTRAGEQFF
V: TRBV5-8; J: TRBJ2-3; size: -; CDR3: CASSWGLAGADTQYF
V: TRBV7-3; J: TRBJ2-2; size: -; CDR3: CASSLRTQGAGELFF
V: TRBV12-3/TRBV12-4; J: TRBJ1-2; size: -; CDR3: CASSQATPSGFGYTF
V: TRBV28; J: TRBJ2-2; size: -; CDR3: CASSGGLGNTGELFF
V: TRBV28; J: TRBJ2-5; size: -; CDR3: CASSPGSGRETQYF
V: TRBV28; J: TRBJ1-5; size: -; CDR3: CASSFIGGRQPQHF
V: TRBV19; J: TRBJ2-2; size: -; CDR3: CASSIVRTGELFF